The next 9 T cell receptor beta chains were all read from a single sample in a study of T cells in women clearing cervical HPV infection. Sequencing was performed with immunoSEQ multiplex PCR; in TCRdb, only in-frame clones are kept and a portion is missing. The sample table includes about 24,000 clones. Sequenced material: blood buffy coat. The receptors were gathered from a woman aged 18-69 years with a cervical HPV16 infection that either progressed to CIN3+ or cleared (not recorded which).

Of note for this clone: With the read ending 3 residues before the CDR3 end, the germline J gene is used to fill in that end. The chain recombines TRBV20-1 with TRBJ2-7, with D perhaps matching TRBD1 (5 bases). CDR1 is DFQATT, CDR2 SNEGSKA, per germline (reference sequence). Trimming took 2 bases from V and 0 from J, leaving 14 bases between them. The CDR3 covers 15 residues. The CDR3: CSARFRERSSYEQYF. Partial CDR3 DNA: TGCAGTGCTAGATTCAGGGAAAGAAGCTCCTACGAG.

As for this clone: The observed sequence ends 3 residues before the CDR3 terminus, with the missing tail filled in from the germline J gene. J is TRBJ2-1 and V is TRBV7-7, with D possibly matching TRBD2 (5 bases). The CDR3 loop spans 15 amino acids. Trimming stripped 1 base from V and 5 bases from J, with 12 bases between. CDR1 and CDR2 from the germline V gene are SSHAT and FNYEAQ (reference sequence). The sequenced part of the CDR3 DNA is TGTGCCAGCAGCTTAGTTCGAGGGCGGGACAATGAG. Its translation: CASSLVRGRDNE. The whole CDR3 sequence is CASSLVRGRDNEQFF.

For this clone: The read comes to an end 3 residues before the CDR3 does, leaving the germline J gene to fill in the end. The chain has TRBV20-1 and TRBJ1-5; weak D call: TRBD1 (6 bases). This CDR3 has 13 amino acids. V lost 6 bases and J 4 bases, leaving 13 bases between the germline ends. Germline V gives CDR1 DFQATT, CDR2 SNEGSKA (reference sequence). CDR3 bases read: TGCAGTGCCAGGGGACACCAAAATCAGCCC. Protein: CSARGHQNQP. The full CDR3 is CSARGHQNQPQHF.

Note on this clone: The read is 3 residues too short to cover the CDR3 end, so that end is filled in from the germline J gene. The chain couples TRBV5-1 to TRBJ2-5; 7 bases agree with TRBD2. This CDR3 has 16 amino acids. Germline V gives CDR1 SGHRS, CDR2 YFSETQ. The V segment lost 0 bases and the J segment 4 bases; nucleotides outside the gene matches: 9. Partial CDR3 DNA: TGCGCCAGCAGCTTGGAGATTGCGGGAGTAGGAGAGACC. Translation: CASSLEIAGVGET. The CDR3 in full is CASSLEIAGVGETQYF.

Points on this clone: The read gets to within 3 residues of the CDR3 end, and the germline J gene fills in the rest. V and J are TRBV5-1 and TRBJ2-1, with 16 bases fitting TRBD2. This CDR3 has 15 amino acids. CDR1 is SGHRS and CDR2 is YFSETQ in the germline V gene. V lost 6 bases and J lost 8; bases outside the gene matches: 5. CDR3 loop: CASTSGLAGGDEQFF. The CDR3 bases that were read are TGCGCCAGCACCTCGGGACTAGCGGGAGGGGATGAG.

Concerning this clone itself: The read terminates 3 residues before the CDR3 end, so the remaining end is supplied by the germline J gene. The chain has TRBV20-1 and TRBJ1-2; 9 bases match TRBD1. CDR1 and CDR2 (germline): DFQATT, SNEGSKA (reference sequence). The trim removed 3 bases at V and 0 bases at J, leaving 11 bases unmatched. The CDR3 is 17 residues long. CDR3 amino acids: CSASRKDRGLTNYGYTF. The covered CDR3 bases are TGCAGTGCTAGCCGAAAGGACAGGGGCCTTACTAACTATGGC.

With respect to this clone: Coverage ceases 3 residues before the CDR3 finishes, and the germline J gene fills in the end. Other nucleotide sequences from this sample produce the same CDR3. This sequence joins TRBV18 and TRBJ2-7, with D possibly matching TRBD1 (6 bases). Trimming removed 6 bases from V and 4 bases from J, with 16 bases in between. The germline V gene encodes CDR1 KGHSH and CDR2 LQKENI. This CDR3 has 14 amino acids. The CDR3 reads CASSPATGRYEQYF. The CDR3 bases that were read are TGTGCCAGCTCCCCCGCCACAGGGAGATACGAG.

Concerning this clone: The read ends 3 residues early relative to the CDR3; the germline J gene fills the gap. The chain joins TRBV5-1 to TRBJ2-2, with a possible D match to TRBD1 (5 bases). This CDR3 is built from 16 residues. Germline lookup yields CDR1 SGHRS and CDR2 YFSETQ. The DNA read from the CDR3 is TGCGCCAGCAGCTTGAGAGGTCAGGGCGTAGGTGAAAAG. Protein product: CASSLRGQGVGEK. In full, the CDR3 reads CASSLRGQGVGEKLFF.

Remarks on this clone: The CDR3 end falls 3 residues outside the read, so it is completed with the germline J gene. This chain links TRBV20-1 with TRBJ2-7; 11 bases are shared with TRBD1. The CDR3 extends over 15 amino acids. Germline V gene lookup returns CDR1 DFQATT and CDR2 SNEGSKA (reference sequence). The J segment lost 0 bases and the V segment lost 3 bases, leaving 4 bases of the junction unmatched. The sequenced part of the CDR3 DNA is TGCAGTGCTAGGACGGGGACAGGGGGCTCCTACGAG. Protein: CSARTGTGGSYE. The complete CDR3 reads CSARTGTGGSYEQYF.